This TCR beta chain was profiled in a study of sequential checkpoint blockade in melanoma. About the study: First-line arms were nivolumab then ipilimumab, or the reverse, randomized 1:1. Each arm's sequence ended with maintenance nivolumab.

Treatment given: randomized to nivolumab then ipilimumab (arm A) or the reverse (arm B). No patient had prior DNA-damaging chemotherapy. Sorted cells were live CD3+CD8+, lacking CD19 and CD56, from PBMCs. V dropped 6 bases and J dropped 5; count of bases not matched to a gene: 13. The CDR3 spans 17 residues. The V gene's germline CDR1 is MGHDK and CDR2 SYGVNS. Repertoires were generated with immunoSEQ multiplex PCR, while TCRdb's copy carries only in-frame clones and drops some. The table includes 35,000 to 50,000 clones, about nine tenths detected once. The sequence derives from a human donor with melanoma. V is TRBV25-1 and J is TRBJ2-1; TRBD2 matches at 10 bases. The sequences come from CD8+ T cells sorted from blood (inferred from file names), collected from a patient given nivolumab and ipilimumab in sequence. CDR3 protein: CASRGTSAPSPNNEQFF. CDR3 nucleotides: TGTGCCAGCAGAGGGACTAGCGCACCGAGCCCTAACAATGAGCAGTTCTTC.